This T cell receptor (beta chain) was sequenced for a study of blood T cells in healthy people across ages (dated by TCRdb to between 2015 and 2017). Regarding the research as a whole: In model experiments, template switching captured roughly one uniquely barcoded TCR beta cDNA molecule for every two T cells. The study analyzed two additional independent replicas of 1 million unique cDNA reads from the same blood draw for two donors, one aged 18 to 30 and one aged 80 or older. Donors were grouped into four age groups: young (average roughly 17 years), middle-aged (around 39), aged (around 56) and long-lived (just over 80). Donors of different ages were randomly distributed across sequencing lanes to avoid experimental bias. The study measured age-related changes in TCR beta repertoire diversity using deep sequencing normalized with unique cDNA molecular identifiers. Findings and caveats that apply to the study as a whole: Since profiling was done on bulk unsorted PBMCs, naive and antigen-experienced compartments could not be conclusively compared. Observed TCR beta diversity per million T cells fell roughly linearly with age, and a significant reduction was already apparent by age roughly 40. Observed TCR beta diversity correlated strongly with the percentage of naive T cells measured by flow cytometry. Because the CMV infection status of the donors was unknown, age-related changes in expanded clonotypes may potentially have been confounded. Estimates of total diversity from one million sequenced T cells were regarded as lower bounds and underestimates. Compared with the aged group, the long-lived group had more naive CD4+ T cells, fewer expanded clones and increased TCR diversity, a pattern suggesting age selection.

The donors were around 39 Caucasian individuals from Russia, aged roughly 6 to 95 years, who were systemically healthy. Ten milliliters of peripheral blood were drawn from each donor into EDTA-treated Vacutainer tubes. PBMCs were isolated by Ficoll-Paque density-gradient centrifugation, with at least 6 million obtained per sample. Total RNA was extracted from PBMCs with Trizol reagent, with at least 5 micrograms obtained per sample. For every donor, an aliquot of PBMCs went through flow cytometry to measure the percentages of naive CD45RAhigh/CD27high T cells. On this clonotype itself: The antigen it binds to is not known. The sample holds no much larger clone one base away, and base qualities are not on file.

The method behind the library was 5' RACE. Data came from an Illumina HiSeq 2500. A second roughly 6 to 12 cycle PCR used a sample-barcoded 5' primer and a J-beta primer mix. A unique molecular identifier was introduced onto each TCR beta cDNA molecule by a template-switch 5' adaptor carrying 12 random nucleotides. Each sample yielded at least 3 million CDR3-containing paired-end reads. First-strand cDNA synthesis was performed from all RNA using the Mint cDNA synthesis kit, with priming by a TRBC-specific oligonucleotide. After uracil-DNA glycosylase treatment, a first 18-cycle PCR used universal primers M1SS and BC2_uni_R on all cDNA. The original methods were these. For normalization, 1 million high-quality reads, each with a distinct molecular identifier, were randomly selected from each sample. Instead of being binned into consensus sequences, reads with shared molecular identifiers were discarded. MiTCR, run with a Q25 quality threshold and the strictest error-elimination algorithm, handled CDR3 identification, clonotype clustering and error correction. Lower-bound total TCR beta diversity was estimated with a nonparametric unseen species model using Euler transformation. TCRdb ran its own pipeline on the public reads, namely fastp trimming at Q25 and MiXCR clone calling, and kept in-frame beta chains. Each entry merges the rows of one CDR3 protein and shows their most common DNA and genes. In this record, the V and J calls reflect TCRdb's handling and not the investigators' own analysis. Across this sample there are roughly 1.7 million distinct CDR3 sequences, with around 35% seen only once. Clones ranked in the top ten supply around 11% of the sample.

This sequence originates from a woman aged 25 to 39 in good health. The sequenced material came from blood.

The DNA sequence is TGTGCCAGCGGCCAAGGGGGAAGCACTGAAGCTTTCTTT. This gives the protein CASGQGGSTEAFF. The chain is assembled from TRBV9 and TRBJ1-1; TRBD1 is perhaps the D gene, given 6 matching bases. V lost 7 bases and J lost 4 bases; the stretch between them is 14 bases long. CDR1 and CDR2 are drawn from the germline V gene: SGDLS, YYNGEE. Counted from cysteine to phenylalanine, this CDR3 has 13 amino acids. Only the CDR3 region is kept as DNA, spanning 39 bases read in frame from base 1.